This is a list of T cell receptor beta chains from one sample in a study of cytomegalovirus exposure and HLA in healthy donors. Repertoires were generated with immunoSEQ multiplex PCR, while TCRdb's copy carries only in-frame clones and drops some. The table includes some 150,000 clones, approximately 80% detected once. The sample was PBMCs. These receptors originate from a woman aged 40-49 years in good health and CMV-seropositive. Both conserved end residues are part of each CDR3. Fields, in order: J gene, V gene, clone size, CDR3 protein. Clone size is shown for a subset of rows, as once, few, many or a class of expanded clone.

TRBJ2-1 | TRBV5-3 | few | CARSLGSSGRCSYNEQFF
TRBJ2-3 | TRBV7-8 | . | CASSLVGQTTDTQYF
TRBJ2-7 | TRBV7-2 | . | CASSGGGTGAYEQYF
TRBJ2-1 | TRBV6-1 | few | CASSELPEVSYNEQFF
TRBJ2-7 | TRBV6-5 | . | CASSPSGRNEQYF
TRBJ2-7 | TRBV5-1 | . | CASSDRSAYEQYF
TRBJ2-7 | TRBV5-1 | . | CASSLALRQEQYF
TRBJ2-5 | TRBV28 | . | CASSTLAGGQETQYF
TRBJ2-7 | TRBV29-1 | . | CSVEVGLAREQYF
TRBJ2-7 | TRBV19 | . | CASSISASGSFSYEQYF
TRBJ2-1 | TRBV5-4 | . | CASSLSKAVSSYNEQFF
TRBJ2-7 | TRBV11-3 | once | CASSLNSRSSYEQYF
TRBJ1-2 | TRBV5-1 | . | CASSLVGQGVNYGYTF
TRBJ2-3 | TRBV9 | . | CASSPNTDTQYF
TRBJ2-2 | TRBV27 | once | CASSLRQGVGGELFF
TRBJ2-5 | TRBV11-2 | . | CASSLGLREDHGAQYF
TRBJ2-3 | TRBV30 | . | CAWSSLAGAYSDTQYF
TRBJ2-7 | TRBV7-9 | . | CASSATGGFGYEQYF
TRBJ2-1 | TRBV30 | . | CAWSVLVYNEQFF
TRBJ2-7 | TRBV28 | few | CASSLGVGQGLLGAYEQYF
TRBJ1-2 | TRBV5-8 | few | CASSLWADDGYTF
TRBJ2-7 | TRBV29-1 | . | CSVQREEGYEQYF
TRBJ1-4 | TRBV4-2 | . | CASSQSEPGQGARAEKLFF
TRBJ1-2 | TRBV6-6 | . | CASSRTGGNYGYTF
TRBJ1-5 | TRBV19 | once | CASSLTGGNQPQHF